This T cell receptor beta chain appears in the sequencing data of a study of cytomegalovirus exposure and HLA in healthy donors. The PCR made use of 60 Vbeta and 13 Jbeta primers. Only in-frame clones appear in the TCRdb table, and some are missing; sequencing was by immunoSEQ multiplex PCR. The sample comprises some 200,000 clones, around 73% of which are singletons, and about 2.7% rests with the top ten. The CDR3 has 16 residues. The V gene lost 1 base and the J gene lost 8 bases, with 18 bases spanning the gap. CDR1 MGHRA and CDR2 YSYEKL come from the germline V gene. This chain connects TRBV4-1 to TRBJ2-1; D might be TRBD1 (7 bases). Sequenced input: PBMCs. The receptor was derived from a woman in her twenties or thirties in good health and CMV-seronegative. The CDR3 reads CASSQVLAARGYEQFF. The CDR3 coding sequence is TGCGCCAGCAGCCAAGTGTTAGCGGCCAGGGGGTATGAGCAGTTCTTC.